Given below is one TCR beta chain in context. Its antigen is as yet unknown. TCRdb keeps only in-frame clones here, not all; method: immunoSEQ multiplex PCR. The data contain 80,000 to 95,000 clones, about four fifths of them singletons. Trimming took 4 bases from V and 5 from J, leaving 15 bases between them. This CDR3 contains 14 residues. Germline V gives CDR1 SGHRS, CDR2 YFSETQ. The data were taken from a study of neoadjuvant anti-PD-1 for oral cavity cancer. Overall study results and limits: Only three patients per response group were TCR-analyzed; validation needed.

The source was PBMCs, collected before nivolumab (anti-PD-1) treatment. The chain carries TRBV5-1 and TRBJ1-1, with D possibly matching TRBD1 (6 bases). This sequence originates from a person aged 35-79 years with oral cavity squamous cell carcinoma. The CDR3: CASSQGTPGTEAFF. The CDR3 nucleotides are TGCGCCAGCAGCCAGGGGACACCGGGGACTGAAGCTTTCTTT.